This TCR beta chain was sequenced for a study of blood T cell repertoires in COVID-19. The wider study: Acute and convalescent COVID-19 specimens originated in the United States, Italy and Spain. In each case, the material was cDNA or gDNA derived from T cells, B-cell-depleted T cells, or PBMCs.

With 1 base removed from V and 6 bases from J, the gap between germline ends came to 7 bases. CDR3 size: 13 residues. Per the germline V gene, CDR1 is LGHNT and CDR2 is FRNRAP. In the original analysis: Nucleated cell number was recorded as an estimate derived from reference gene primer amplification. Data came from immunoSEQ multiplex PCR; TCRdb stores just in-frame clones and leaves some out. V and J calls plus clone size are reproduced from that table; the DNA served to infer D and trimming. The table includes 160,000 or so clones, 70% to 85% detected once. The sequence was collected from a woman aged 45 to 65 with acute or convalescent COVID-19. The rearrangement links TRBV12-5 to TRBJ1-5; D gene unclear. The sample consisted of peripheral blood. CDR3 bases: TGTGCTAGTGGTTTGGAAGACTCTCAGCCCCAGCATTTT. This sequence encodes CASGLEDSQPQHF.